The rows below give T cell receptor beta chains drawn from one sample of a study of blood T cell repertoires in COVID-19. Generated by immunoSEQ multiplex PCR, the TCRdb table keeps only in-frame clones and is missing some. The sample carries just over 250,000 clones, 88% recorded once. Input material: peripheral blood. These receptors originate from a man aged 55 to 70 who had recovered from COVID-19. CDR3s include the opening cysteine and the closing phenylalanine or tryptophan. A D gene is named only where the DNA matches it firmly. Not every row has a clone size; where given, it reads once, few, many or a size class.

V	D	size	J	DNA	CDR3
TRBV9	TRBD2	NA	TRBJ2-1	TGTGCCAGCAGGGCCGGGACTAGCGCTCGCAATGAGCAGTTCTTC	CASRAGTSARNEQFF
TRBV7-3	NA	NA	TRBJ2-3	TGTGCCAGCAGCTCACCAGGGTCTACGCAGTATTTT	CASSSPGSTQYF
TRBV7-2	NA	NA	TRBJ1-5	TGTGCCAGCAGCTTAGTAGGGGATAGCAATCAGCCCCAGCATTTT	CASSLVGDSNQPQHF
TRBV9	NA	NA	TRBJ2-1	TGTGCCAGCAGCGTAGTAAAGAGCAATGAGCAGTTCTTC	CASSVVKSNEQFF
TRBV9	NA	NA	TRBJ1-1	TGTGCCAGCAGCGGGGGGCCGGGACATCTGAACACTGAAGCTTTCTTT	CASSGGPGHLNTEAFF
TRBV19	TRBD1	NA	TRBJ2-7	TGTGCCAGTAGTATGATGTCCGGGACAGGGAATAAGGCCGAGCAGTACTTC	CASSMMSGTGNKAEQYF
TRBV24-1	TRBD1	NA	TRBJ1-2	TGTGCCACCAGTGACCGGACAGGGCTGAACTATGGCTACACCTTC	CATSDRTGLNYGYTF
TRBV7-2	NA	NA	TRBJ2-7	TGTGCCAGCAGCTTAGGACTCCTCTACGAGCAGTACTTC	CASSLGLLYEQYF
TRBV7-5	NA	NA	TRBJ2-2	TGTGCCAGAAATCTTGGACTGGGACTAGCGGATTTAGCGAACACCGGGGAGCTGTTTTTT	CARNLGLGLADLANTGELFF
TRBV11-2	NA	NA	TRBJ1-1	TGTGCCAGCAGATCTGTCCAGGGAGGGCCCACTGAAGCTTTCTTT	CASRSVQGGPTEAFF
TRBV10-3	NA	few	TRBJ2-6	TGTGCCATCGGAGGGGCATTTACCTCTGGGGCCAACGTCCTGACTTTC	CAIGGAFTSGANVLTF
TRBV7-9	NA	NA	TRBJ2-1	TGTGCCAGCAGCGGGGCCACGCCTAGCTCCTACAATGAGCAGTTCTTC	CASSGATPSSYNEQFF
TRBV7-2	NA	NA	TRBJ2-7	TGTGCCAGCAGCTTAAGTTATTCAGGCTACGAGCAGTACTTC	CASSLSYSGYEQYF
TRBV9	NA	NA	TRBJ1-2	TGTGCCAGCAGCGTAGTTCAGGGCTACACCTTC	CASSVVQGYTF
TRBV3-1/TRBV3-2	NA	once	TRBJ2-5	TGTGCCAGCAGCCCCCCCGGGCGGGCCCAAGAGACCCAGTACTTC	CASSPPGRAQETQYF
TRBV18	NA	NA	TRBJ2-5	TGTGCCAGCTCACCTAACGGGGAGACCCAGTACTTC	CASSPNGETQYF
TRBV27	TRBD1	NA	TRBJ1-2	TGTGCCAGCAGTTCCAGCTCCGGGACAGGACCTAACTATGGCTACACCTTC	CASSSSSGTGPNYGYTF
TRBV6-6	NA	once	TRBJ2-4	TGTGCCAGCGAGGATGGGGGGGCGCGGGTTCAGTACTTC	CASEDGGARVQYF
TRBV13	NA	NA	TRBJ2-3	TGTGCCAGCCGTGGAAGGGGGAGCACAGATACGCAGTATTTT	CASRGRGSTDTQYF
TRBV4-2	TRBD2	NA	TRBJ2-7	TGTGCCAGCAGCCAAGATAGCGGGGGTACCCCCTACGAGCAGTACTTC	CASSQDSGGTPYEQYF
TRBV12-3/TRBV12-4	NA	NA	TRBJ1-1	TGTGCCAGCAGTCCCAGGTCCTCTGAAGCTTTCTTT	CASSPRSSEAFF
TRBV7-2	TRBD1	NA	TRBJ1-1	TGTGCCAGCAGCTCCGTAGGGATACAGGGGAAGAACACTGAAGCTTTCTTT	CASSSVGIQGKNTEAFF
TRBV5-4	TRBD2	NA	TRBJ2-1	TGTGCCAGCAGCTTAGCGGGGGGGCGGGGTGAGCAGTTCTTC	CASSLAGGRGEQFF
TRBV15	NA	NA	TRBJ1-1	TGTGCCACCAGCCCGGGGGGCGGGGCTCCCTGGGGCACTGAAGCTTTCTTT	CATSPGGGAPWGTEAFF
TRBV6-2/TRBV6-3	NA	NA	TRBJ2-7	TGTGCCAGCAGCCGGACTATCACCTACGAGCAGTACTTC	CASSRTITYEQYF
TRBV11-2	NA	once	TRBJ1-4	TGTGCCAGCAGCTTAGTGGGGTGGACTCCAAATGAAAAACTGTTTTTT	CASSLVGWTPNEKLFF
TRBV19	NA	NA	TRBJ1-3	TGTGCCAGTAGTATAGTTTATGGAAACACCATATATTTT	CASSIVYGNTIYF
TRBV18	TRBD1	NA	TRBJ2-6	TGTGCCAGCTCAACCACAGGGGCTGGGGCCAACGTCCTGACTTTC	CASSTTGAGANVLTF
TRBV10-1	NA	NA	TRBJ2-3	TGCGCCAGCTCGGGCTGGCGGGCCACAGATACGCAGTATTTT	CASSGWRATDTQYF
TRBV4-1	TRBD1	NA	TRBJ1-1	TGCGCCAGCAGCCAAGAAGGACAGGGAAGGACTGAAGCTTTCTTT	CASSQEGQGRTEAFF
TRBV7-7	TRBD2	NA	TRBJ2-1	TGTGCTAGCAGCTTGCGGGGGTACAATGAGCAGTTCTTC	CASSLRGYNEQFF
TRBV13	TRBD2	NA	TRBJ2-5	TGTGCCAGCAGCCAAGGACTAGCGGTCCAAGAGACCCAGTACTTC	CASSQGLAVQETQYF
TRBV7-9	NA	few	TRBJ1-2	TGTGCCAGCAGCTTGAGTCTTGGACAGTCCTATGGCTACACCTTC	CASSLSLGQSYGYTF
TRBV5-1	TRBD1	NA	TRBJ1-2	TGCGCCAGCAGCATCGACAGGGGTAGCTATGGCTACACCTTC	CASSIDRGSYGYTF
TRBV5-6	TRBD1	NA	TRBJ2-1	TGTGCCAGCAGCAGACAGGGGAATGAGCAGTTCTTC	CASSRQGNEQFF
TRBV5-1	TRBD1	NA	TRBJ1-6	TGCGCCAGCAGCTTACGGGACAGGGAGAGCTCCTATAATTCACCCCTCCACTTT	CASSLRDRESSYNSPLHF
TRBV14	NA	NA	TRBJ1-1	TGTGCCAGCAGCCAAGATCGCGGTAACACTGAAGCTTTCTTT	CASSQDRGNTEAFF
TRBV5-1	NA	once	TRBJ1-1	TGCGCCAGCAGCTTGATGCAGGGCGCGAGTGGCACTGAAGCTTTCTTT	CASSLMQGASGTEAFF
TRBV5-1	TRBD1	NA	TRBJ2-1	TGCGCCAGCAGCCTCCTGACAGGGGCCTACAATGAGCAGTTCTTC	CASSLLTGAYNEQFF
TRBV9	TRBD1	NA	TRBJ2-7	TGTGCCAGCAGCGAGGGACAGGGCTACGAGCAGTACTTC	CASSEGQGYEQYF
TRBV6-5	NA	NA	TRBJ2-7	TGTGCCAGCAGTAGGGACACCTACGAGCAGTACTTC	CASSRDTYEQYF
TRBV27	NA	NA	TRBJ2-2	TGTGCCAGCAGAAGGGGCGGGGCCACGGCGAACACCGGGGAGCTGTTTTTT	CASRRGGATANTGELFF
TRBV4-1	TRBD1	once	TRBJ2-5	TGCGCCAGCAGCCAAGAAGGGACAGGGGTAGAGACCCAGTACTTC	CASSQEGTGVETQYF
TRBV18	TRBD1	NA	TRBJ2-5	TGTGCCAGCTCGCCTTACAGGGGGCAGAGGGAGACCCAGTACTTC	CASSPYRGQRETQYF
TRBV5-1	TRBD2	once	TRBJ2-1	TGCGCCAGCAGCTCTACTAGCGGGGGCCTTAGCTCCTACAATGAGCAGTTCTTC	CASSSTSGGLSSYNEQFF